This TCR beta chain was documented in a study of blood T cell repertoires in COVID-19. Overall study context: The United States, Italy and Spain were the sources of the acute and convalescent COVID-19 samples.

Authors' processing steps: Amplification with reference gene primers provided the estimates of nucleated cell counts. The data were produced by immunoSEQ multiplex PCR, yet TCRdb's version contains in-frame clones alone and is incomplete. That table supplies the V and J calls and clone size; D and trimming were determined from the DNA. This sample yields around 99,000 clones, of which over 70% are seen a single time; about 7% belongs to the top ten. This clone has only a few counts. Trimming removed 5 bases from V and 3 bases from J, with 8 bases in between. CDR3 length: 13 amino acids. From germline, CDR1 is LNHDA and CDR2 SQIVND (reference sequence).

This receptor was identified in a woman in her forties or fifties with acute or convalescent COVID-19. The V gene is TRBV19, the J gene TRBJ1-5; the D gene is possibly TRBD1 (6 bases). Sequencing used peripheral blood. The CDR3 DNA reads TGTGCCAGTAGTCAGGGGATCAATCAGCCCCAGCATTTT. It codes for CASSQGINQPQHF.